Listed here are 25 T cell receptor beta chains from one sample, sequenced in a study of cytomegalovirus exposure and HLA in healthy donors. The PCR had 60 Vbeta and 13 Jbeta primers. Sequencing was performed with immunoSEQ multiplex PCR; in TCRdb, only in-frame clones are kept and a portion is missing. This table holds under 150,000 clones, around 82% found once. Sequencing was carried out using PBMCs. The source of these receptors is a middle-aged man in good health and CMV-seronegative.

The J gene is TRBJ2-7, the V gene TRBV5-1; the D gene is possibly TRBD2 (6 bases). The CDR3 spans 13 residues. Looked up from germline, CDR1 is SGHRS and CDR2 is YFSETQ. V was trimmed by 1 base and J by 4 bases, leaving 9 bases between them. This chain's CDR3 is CASSLTGEYEQYF. The DNA for the CDR3 is TGCGCCAGCAGCTTGACGGGGGAATACGAGCAGTACTTC.

Concerning this clone itself: Different DNA sequences within this sample yield the same CDR3. V gene TRBV28 combines with J gene TRBJ1-5; the match to TRBD1 covers 8 bases. The CDR3 totals 14 residues. Trimming took 3 bases from V and 2 from J; bases not matched to a gene: 0. Germline values: CDR1 MDHEN, CDR2 SYDVKM. The CDR3 DNA reads TGTGCCAGCAGTTTGGGACAGGGCAATCAGCCCCAGCATTTT. Translation gives CASSLGQGNQPQHF. Supplemented by reference TRBV28 and TRBJ1-5, the full variable domain reads DVKVTQSSRYLVKRTGEKVFLECVQDMDHENMFWYRQDPGLGLRLIYFSYDVKMKEKGDIPEGYSVSREKKERFSLILESASTNQTSMYLCASSLGQGNQPQHFGDGTRLSIL.

The J gene is TRBJ2-7, the V gene TRBV7-2, with 10 bases matching TRBD2. The germline V gene encodes CDR1 SGHTA and CDR2 FQGNSA. The CDR3 is 14 amino acids. V lost 1 base to trimming and J lost 5 bases; unmatched junction nucleotides: 2. The CDR3: CASSLGLAGDEQYF. DNA for the CDR3: TGTGCCAGCAGCTTAGGCCTAGCGGGAGACGAGCAGTACTTC. Together with reference TRBV7-2 and TRBJ2-7, the CDR3 gives the full variable domain: GAGVSQSPSNKVTEKGKDVELRCDPISGHTALYWYRQSLGQGLEFLIYFQGNSAPDKSGLPSDRFSAERTGGSVSTLTIQRTQQEDSAVYLCASSLGLAGDEQYFGPGTRLTVT.

This chain's CDR3 is CASSKDRGGITDTQYF. The CDR3 bases are TGTGCCAGCAGCAAAGATAGGGGCGGGATTACAGATACGCAGTATTTT. J is TRBJ2-3 and V is TRBV21-1; the table's D call, TRBD2, was not checked against the DNA. TRBV21-1 is labeled a pseudogene. The CDR3 is 16 amino acids.

This chain connects TRBV9 to TRBJ2-7; 13 bases match TRBD2. J gave up 6 bases and V 4 bases, and 7 bases lay outside the gene matches. In germline, CDR1 is SGDLS, CDR2 YYNGEE. The CDR3 runs to 15 residues. Here the CDR3 DNA reads TGTGCCAGCAGCCCCGGACTAGCGGGAGCGGCCGAGCAGTACTTC. Amino acids: CASSPGLAGAAEQYF. The variable domain in full, with the rest retrieved from reference TRBV9 and TRBJ2-7, is DSGVTQTPKHLITATGQRVTLRCSPRSGDLSVYWYQQSLDQGLQFLIQYYNGEERAKGNILERFSAQQFPDLHSELNLSSLELGDSALYFCASSPGLAGAAEQYFGPGTRLTVT.

This chain joins TRBV7-2 and TRBJ2-1; 7 bases line up with TRBD2. Germline lookup yields CDR1 SGHTA and CDR2 FQGNSA. The CDR3 length is 15 residues. Trimming took 3 bases from V and 8 from J; bases not matched to a gene: 10. CDR3 amino acids: CASSFLLAGRDEQFF. In nucleotides, the CDR3 is TGTGCCAGCAGCTTTCTACTAGCTGGGAGGGATGAGCAGTTCTTC.

The chain employs TRBV4-3 and TRBJ2-1; 8 bases line up with TRBD2. There are 17 residues in the CDR3. The junction had 13 bases not matched to a gene; V was cut back by 3 bases and J by 6 bases. Germline CDR1 reads LGHNA; CDR2 reads YSLEER. CDR3: CASSHDRIAGSLNEQFF. The CDR3 DNA sequence: TGCGCCAGCAGCCACGACCGAATAGCGGGGTCTCTCAATGAGCAGTTCTTC.

In DNA, the CDR3 is TGTGCCAGCAGTGGGGGGACTAGCGCCTACGAGCAGTACTTC. Its protein is CASSGGTSAYEQYF. The genes are TRBV2 and TRBJ2-7, with TRBD2 matching over 10 bases. CDR3 length equals 14 residues. Germline values: CDR1 SNHLY, CDR2 FYNNEI. V dropped 4 bases and J dropped 2; count of bases not matched to a gene: 2.

This clone showed up just a few times. CDR3 DNA: TGCGCCAGCAGTGGACAGGGTTCTGGGGCCAACGTCCTGACTTTC. This sequence encodes CASSGQGSGANVLTF. The chain links TRBV10-2 to TRBJ2-6; 7 nucleotides agree with TRBD1. V lost 4 bases to trimming and J lost 1 base; unmatched junction nucleotides: 1. The germline gives CDR1 WSHSY, CDR2 SAAADI. The CDR3 is 15 residues long.

This clone has only a few counts. This chain joins TRBV4-1 and TRBJ2-3; D might be TRBD1 (5 bases). Trimming took 1 base from V and 2 from J, leaving 13 bases between them. The germline CDR1 and CDR2 sequences are MGHRA and YSYEKL. The CDR3 sequence is 16 residues long. The CDR3 region has the DNA TGCGCCAGCAGCCAAGTTTCGGGCAGGGCCACAGATACGCAGTATTTT. This translates into CASSQVSGRATDTQYF.

V gene TRBV19 combines with J gene TRBJ2-7; 10 bases are shared with TRBD2. This CDR3 region has 15 residues. Per germline, CDR1 LNHDA and CDR2 SQIVND (reference sequence). With V trimmed by 5 bases and J by 5 bases, 9 bases remained unmatched. The CDR3 is CASSLASGSVNEQYF. The CDR3 nucleotides are TGTGCCAGTAGTCTGGCTAGCGGGAGTGTAAACGAGCAGTACTTC.

This clone occurred once. The chain combines TRBV18 with TRBJ1-2, with TRBD1 as a possible D gene (6 bases). The CDR3 spans 13 residues. The germline V and J ends were trimmed by 2 bases and 8 bases, with 12 bases remaining between them. Per the germline V gene, CDR1 is KGHSH and CDR2 is LQKENI. In nucleotides, the CDR3 is TGTGCCAGCTCACCATCGGACAGCCGCGGCTACACCTTC. Protein: CASSPSDSRGYTF. The whole variable domain, remainder taken from reference TRBV18 and TRBJ1-2, is NAGVMQNPRHLVRRRGQEARLRCSPMKGHSHVYWYRQLPEEGLKFMVYLQKENIIDESGMPKERFSAEFPKEGPSILRIQQVVRGDSAAYFCASSPSDSRGYTFGSGTRLTVV.

V usage is TRBV7-2 and J usage is TRBJ1-2, with 11 nucleotides matching TRBD1. The CDR3 extends over 16 amino acids. V shed 1 base and J 6 bases; nucleotides not matched to a gene: 7. Germline V CDR1 and CDR2: SGHTA, FQGNSA. CDR3 sequence reads: CASSLVGQGVDHGYTF. CDR3 DNA: TGTGCCAGCAGCTTAGTGGGACAGGGGGTAGATCATGGCTACACCTTC. Together with reference TRBV7-2 and TRBJ1-2, the CDR3 gives the full variable domain: GAGVSQSPSNKVTEKGKDVELRCDPISGHTALYWYRQSLGQGLEFLIYFQGNSAPDKSGLPSDRFSAERTGGSVSTLTIQRTQQEDSAVYLCASSLVGQGVDHGYTFGSGTRLTVV.

The rearrangement links TRBV5-4 to TRBJ1-4; D possibly corresponds to TRBD1 (5 bases). The germline gives CDR1 SGHNT, CDR2 YYREEE (reference sequence). The CDR3 runs to 15 residues. The V gene lost 2 bases and the J gene lost 7 bases, with 15 bases spanning the gap. CDR3 region: CASSFGQGRREKLFF. In DNA form, the CDR3 reads TGTGCCAGCAGCTTTGGCCAGGGCAGACGTGAAAAACTGTTTTTT.

The chain has TRBV29-1 and TRBJ1-1, with unresolved D. This CDR3 has 12 residues. The germline V gene has CDR1 SQVTM and CDR2 ANQGSEA. Between the trimmed V and J ends, which lost 7 bases and 7 bases, there was a span of 16 bases. The CDR3 protein is CSAGWRESEAFF. CDR3 sequence (DNA): TGCAGCGCGGGCTGGAGGGAAAGTGAAGCTTTCTTT.

To note about this clone: The sample has other DNA sequences that encode this CDR3 too. CDR3 region: CASSEQGYEQYF. The CDR3 DNA is TGTGCCAGCAGTGAGCAGGGCTACGAGCAGTACTTC. The chain joins TRBV2 to TRBJ2-7; possible D gene TRBD1, 5 bases. The CDR3 is made up of 12 amino acids. Trimming cost V 3 bases and J 3 bases, with 6 bases left between them. In germline, CDR1 is SNHLY, CDR2 FYNNEI. Complete variable domain (other parts from reference TRBV2 and TRBJ2-7): EPEVTQTPSHQVTQMGQEVILRCVPISNHLYFYWYRQILGQKVEFLVSFYNNEISEKSEIFDDQFSVERPDGSNFTLKIRSTKLEDSAMYFCASSEQGYEQYFGPGTRLTVT.

This chain links TRBV5-1 with TRBJ2-7; D is possibly TRBD2 (7 bases). V shed 0 bases and J shed 3 bases, with 10 bases lying between them. Germline CDR1 SGHRS, CDR2 YFSETQ. This CDR3 has 14 amino acids. CDR3 coding DNA: TGCGCCAGCAGCTTGGAGGGGGGGGGCTACGAGCAGTACTTC. Translation gives CASSLEGGGYEQYF.

The rearrangement uses TRBV7-9 and TRBJ2-7; 9 positions agree with TRBD1. Unmatched junction bases numbered 0, after V lost 1 base and J lost 2 bases. The CDR3 contains 14 residues. CDR1 and CDR2 (germline): SEHNR, FQNEAQ (reference sequence). CDR3 nucleotides: TGTGCCAGCAGCTTAGACAGGGGGCCCTACGAGCAGTACTTC. Amino acids: CASSLDRGPYEQYF.

The gene calls are TRBV27 and TRBJ2-7; 8 bases are a match to TRBD2. Germline CDR1 reads MNHEY; CDR2 reads SMNVEV (reference sequence). V dropped 5 bases and J dropped 3; count of bases not matched to a gene: 6. CDR3 length: 14 amino acids. The CDR3 bases are TGTGCCAGCAGTCCGCGACTAGCGATCTACGAGCAGTACTTC. Protein product: CASSPRLAIYEQYF.

The gene calls are TRBV6-1 and TRBJ1-2; maybe TRBD1 (6 bases). V shed 8 bases and J shed 0 bases, with 10 bases lying between them. Per the germline V gene, CDR1 is MNHNS and CDR2 is SASEGT. There are 13 residues in the CDR3. The CDR3 spells CASSRTANYGYTF. Here the CDR3 DNA reads TGTGCCAGCTCCCGGACAGCTAACTATGGCTACACCTTC.

This chain connects TRBV2 to TRBJ1-4, with a tentative D call TRBD1 (6 bases). This CDR3 has 14 amino acids. Germline values: CDR1 SNHLY, CDR2 FYNNEI. V was clipped by 4 bases and J by 3 bases, with 9 bases between them. CDR3: CASSGGQPNEKLFF. In nucleotides, the CDR3 is TGTGCCAGCAGTGGAGGACAGCCTAATGAAAAACTGTTTTTT. Looking up the rest from reference TRBV2 and TRBJ1-4 gives the full variable domain: EPEVTQTPSHQVTQMGQEVILRCVPISNHLYFYWYRQILGQKVEFLVSFYNNEISEKSEIFDDQFSVERPDGSNFTLKIRSTKLEDSAMYFCASSGGQPNEKLFFGSGTQLSVL.

The rearrangement links TRBV5-4 to TRBJ2-3, with TRBD1 matching 8 bases. The germline V gene encodes CDR1 SGHNT and CDR2 YYREEE (reference sequence). This CDR3 comprises 16 residues. V trimming: 4 bases; J trimming: 2 bases; junction bases outside the gene matches: 9. The CDR3 sequence is CASSTGQGMDTDTQYF. Here the CDR3 DNA reads TGTGCCAGCAGCACAGGACAGGGAATGGACACAGATACGCAGTATTTT.

The rearrangement joins TRBV2 to TRBJ1-4, with D perhaps TRBD1 (6 bases). This CDR3 is 15 amino acids long. CDR1 and CDR2 from the germline V gene are SNHLY and FYNNEI. The V end was cut by 9 bases, the J end by 5 bases, with 19 bases between. CDR3 DNA: TGTGCCAGTCAGGGGCAAGGGCAGAGCAATGAAAAACTGTTTTTT. This encodes CASQGQGQSNEKLFF.

This clone appeared a single time. This chain uses TRBV27 with TRBJ2-1; 10 bases match TRBD1. The germline V gene encodes CDR1 MNHEY and CDR2 SMNVEV (reference sequence). This CDR3 region has 14 residues. With 7 bases clipped from V and 10 bases from J, the junction kept 10 bases outside the gene matches. The chain's CDR3 is CASIGDRGGGEQFF. For the CDR3, the DNA is TGTGCCAGCATTGGGGACAGGGGCGGAGGAGAGCAGTTCTTC.

This clone was counted only a few times. The chain couples TRBV19 to TRBJ2-3; the D gene is possibly TRBD2 (6 bases). The CDR3 extends over 12 amino acids. V gave up 5 bases and J gave up 9 bases, with 12 bases separating them. CDR1 and CDR2 (germline): LNHDA, SQIVND (reference sequence). CDR3 residues: CASSGDSGTQYF. The CDR3 region has the DNA TGTGCCAGTAGTGGGGACTCAGGAACGCAGTATTTT.